The subject of this entry is one T cell receptor beta chain. Authors' analysis steps: Cell counts per sample came from amplifying reference gene primers. Here immunoSEQ multiplex PCR was the method, and the copy in TCRdb shows in-frame clones only, minus some. V and J calls and clone size are copied from that table; D and trimming were computed from the DNA. The table has approximately 470,000 clones, around 87% seen once. This CDR3 has 13 residues. Germline values: CDR1 SGHNT, CDR2 YYREEE (reference sequence). The V end lost 4 bases, the J end lost 5 bases, and 12 bases lay between the germline ends. Cohorts were based on clinical histories the participants reported. This specimen comes from a study of blood T cell repertoires in COVID-19. Turning to the study itself: Sites in the United States, Italy and Spain provided acute and convalescent COVID-19 samples. The cDNA or gDNA used as material had been derived from T cells, B-cell-depleted T cells, or PBMCs.

The rearrangement uses TRBV5-4 and TRBJ1-2; D uncertain. This TCR derives from a young woman who had recovered from COVID-19. The material sequenced was PBMCs or T cells enriched from blood (not recorded which). CDR3 in amino acids: CASSDRTDYGYTF. CDR3 DNA: TGTGCCAGCAGCGACCGGACTGATTATGGCTACACCTTC.